These T cell receptor beta chains were read from a single sample in a study of Ad26.COV2.S vaccination and SARS-CoV-2 variants. Only in-frame clones appear in the TCRdb table, and some are missing; sequencing was by immunoSEQ multiplex PCR. This table holds 380,000 or so clones, around 82% found once. The material was peripheral blood, obtained in a trial of Ad26.COV2.S vaccine versus placebo. The receptor source for this set is a person between 18 and 65 years old who received the Ad26.COV2.S COVID-19 vaccine or a placebo. Each CDR3 is given with its conserved first and last residue. A D gene is named only where the DNA matches it firmly. Clone size is stated in some rows and not others, as once, few, many or a class when expanded.

CDR3	DNA	size	D	J	V	length
CASTTPGDAGGVYNEQFF	TGTGCCAGTACCACTCCAGGGGACGCAGGAGGGGTCTACAATGAGCAGTTCTTC	.	.	TRBJ2-1	TRBV19	18
CASGRDTVNNEQFF	TGCGCCAGCGGCCGGGACACAGTTAACAATGAGCAGTTCTTC	.	.	TRBJ2-1	TRBV5-1	14
CASSSSTGNTEAFF	TGCGCCAGCAGCTCTTCGACGGGGAACACTGAAGCTTTCTTT	.	.	TRBJ1-1	TRBV5-1	14
CASSLVAAASYGYTF	TGCGCCAGCAGCTTGGTCGCGGCAGCTAGCTATGGCTACACCTTC	.	.	TRBJ1-2	TRBV5-1	15
CASSASGFTYEQYF	TGTGCCAGCAGCGCTAGCGGGTTCACCTACGAGCAGTACTTC	few	TRBD2	TRBJ2-7	TRBV9	14
CASSLVGWGNGYTF	TGTGCCAGCAGCTTAGTCGGGTGGGGCAATGGCTACACCTTC	.	.	TRBJ1-2	TRBV7-2	14
CASSLIPGGVDNTEAFF	TGCGCCAGCAGCTTGATTCCTGGGGGCGTAGATAACACTGAAGCTTTCTTT	.	.	TRBJ1-1	TRBV5-1	17
CASSVGSLTSGGETQYF	TGTGCCAGCAGCGTAGGGTCCCTGACTAGCGGGGGTGAGACCCAGTACTTC	.	TRBD2	TRBJ2-5	TRBV9	17
CASSYSRLANDEQFF	TGTGCCAGCAGTTACTCAAGGCTAGCGAATGATGAGCAGTTCTTC	.	.	TRBJ2-1	TRBV6-5	15
CASSPAGLVIYEQYF	TGTGCCAGCAGCCCGGCAGGGTTGGTGATCTACGAGCAGTACTTC	.	.	TRBJ2-7	TRBV7-9	15
CASSSPRTGGDGYTF	TGTGCCAGCAGTAGCCCACGGACAGGGGGCGATGGCTACACCTTC	few	TRBD1	TRBJ1-2	TRBV6-6	15
CASSVDSGYGGNTIYF	TGTGCCAGCAGCGTAGATTCAGGGTACGGTGGAAACACCATATATTTT	.	.	TRBJ1-3	TRBV9	16
CASSPGPARREQYF	TGTGCCAGCTCACCAGGGCCAGCCCGGAGGGAGCAGTACTTC	.	.	TRBJ2-7	TRBV18	14
CATRWGANTGELFF	TGTGCCACCCGGTGGGGGGCGAACACCGGGGAGCTGTTTTTT	few	.	TRBJ2-2	TRBV15	14
CASTAGQMNTEAFF	TGTGCCAGCACCGCTGGACAGATGAACACTGAAGCTTTCTTT	.	.	TRBJ1-1	TRBV7-2	14
CSVERGGRKAEAFF	TGCAGCGTTGAAAGGGGCGGGCGGAAGGCTGAAGCTTTCTTT	.	.	TRBJ1-1	TRBV29-1	14
CASSFGGGNSPLHF	TGCGCCAGCAGTTTCGGTGGCGGCAATTCACCCCTCCACTTT	many	.	TRBJ1-6	TRBV5-1	14
CASSLSGRLYNEQFF	TGTGCCAGCAGCTTAAGCGGCAGATTATACAATGAGCAGTTCTTC	.	.	TRBJ2-1	TRBV7-3	15
CASSLTKRENEQFF	TGTGCCAGCAGCCTCACCAAGCGGGAAAATGAGCAGTTCTTC	.	TRBD2	TRBJ2-1	TRBV7-9	14
CASSQDLVVTFEKLFF	TGTGCCAGCAGCCAAGATCTGGTCGTAACTTTTGAAAAACTGTTTTTT	.	.	TRBJ1-4	TRBV3-1/TRBV3-2	16
CASAVDTGELFF	TGCGCCAGCGCGGTAGACACCGGGGAGCTGTTTTTT	once	.	TRBJ2-2	TRBV10-1	12
CASSLQLAGGLETQYF	TGTGCCAGCAGCCTTCAGCTAGCGGGGGGGCTAGAGACCCAGTACTTC	.	TRBD2	TRBJ2-5	TRBV6-2/TRBV6-3	16
CASSLRWTAYEQYF	TGCGCCAGCAGCCTCCGGTGGACAGCCTACGAGCAGTACTTC	.	.	TRBJ2-7	TRBV4-1	14
CSVLTGYQFF	TGCAGCGTCCTGACGGGGTATCAGTTCTTC	once	.	TRBJ2-1	TRBV29-1	10
CASSPSGTEAFF	TGTGCCAGTAGCCCTAGTGGGACTGAAGCTTTCTTT	.	.	TRBJ1-1	TRBV19	12
CATSDRLAGKADTQYF	TGTGCCACCAGTGATCGTCTAGCGGGGAAGGCAGATACGCAGTATTTT	.	TRBD2	TRBJ2-3	TRBV24-1	16
CASSYFQGSVYGYTF	TGTGCCAGCAGTTACTTCCAGGGAAGCGTCTATGGCTACACCTTC	.	.	TRBJ1-2	TRBV6-5	15
CASSVELAGAHQTQYF	TGTGCCAGCAGCGTAGAACTAGCGGGGGCCCACCAGACCCAGTACTTC	.	TRBD2	TRBJ2-5	TRBV9	16
CASSPAGHEAFF	TGTGCCAGCTCACCAGCGGGTCATGAAGCTTTCTTT	.	.	TRBJ1-1	TRBV18	12
CASSLLGPVGGEQFF	TGTGCCAGCAGCTTGCTTGGGCCAGTCGGGGGCGAGCAGTTCTTC	.	.	TRBJ2-1	TRBV5-5	15
CASSWQGAAEAFF	TGTGCCAGCAGCTGGCAGGGGGCCGCTGAAGCTTTCTTT	.	TRBD1	TRBJ1-1	TRBV5-6	13
CASSLREGKKLFF	TGTGCCAGCAGCTTAAGGGAGGGGAAAAAACTGTTTTTT	.	.	TRBJ1-4	TRBV7-9	13
CASSLVASHYEQYF	TGTGCCAGCAGCTTAGTGGCCAGCCACTACGAGCAGTACTTC	.	.	TRBJ2-7	TRBV7-2	14
CASRPQKMNTEAFF	TGTGCCAGCAGACCTCAGAAAATGAACACTGAAGCTTTCTTT	.	.	TRBJ1-1	TRBV14	14
CASSEESYGYTF	TGTGCCAGCAGTGAGGAGAGCTATGGCTACACCTTC	few	.	TRBJ1-2	TRBV2	12
CASSLASQETQYF	TGTGCCAGCAGCTTAGCTAGCCAAGAGACCCAGTACTTC	.	.	TRBJ2-5	TRBV7-3	13
CASTDYTLGPGELFF	TGTGCCAGCACCGATTATACCCTCGGGCCCGGGGAGCTGTTTTTT	.	.	TRBJ2-2	TRBV7-9	15
CASSLQGGSLETQYF	TGTGCCAGCAGCTTACAGGGCGGGAGCCTCGAGACGCAGTATTTT	.	TRBD2	TRBJ2-3	TRBV7-3	15
CASSRSWGYGSYEQYF	TGTGCCAGCAGCAGAAGTTGGGGCTACGGGTCCTACGAGCAGTACTTC	.	.	TRBJ2-7	TRBV11-3	16
CASSIRDSNQPQHF	TGTGCCAGTAGTATACGGGATAGCAATCAGCCCCAGCATTTT	.	.	TRBJ1-5	TRBV19	14
CASSINLRAEAFF	TGTGCCAGTAGTATTAACTTAAGGGCTGAAGCTTTCTTT	few	.	TRBJ1-1	TRBV19	13
CASSVRSGGTDTQYF	TGTGCCAGCAGTGTAAGGAGCGGGGGCACAGATACGCAGTATTTT	few	TRBD2	TRBJ2-3	TRBV2	15
CASSLLGQGNQDTQYF	TGTGCCAGCAGCTTATTGGGACAGGGGAATCAGGATACGCAGTATTTT	.	TRBD1	TRBJ2-3	TRBV27	16
CAWSVLRAEQFF	TGTGCCTGGAGTGTACTGAGGGCTGAGCAGTTCTTC	.	.	TRBJ2-1	TRBV30	12
CATSSVYTGELFF	TGTGCCACCAGCAGTGTATACACCGGGGAGCTGTTTTTT	.	.	TRBJ2-2	TRBV15	13
CASSLDPGDYGYTF	TGTGCCAGCAGCTTAGATCCCGGGGACTATGGCTACACCTTC	once	.	TRBJ1-2	TRBV7-2	14
CASSVDGGRYQETQYF	TGTGCCAGCAGCGTAGACGGCGGGCGGTACCAAGAGACCCAGTACTTC	.	.	TRBJ2-5	TRBV9	16
CASSPWTSADNEQFF	TGTGCCAGCAGCCCGTGGACTAGCGCCGACAATGAGCAGTTCTTC	.	TRBD2	TRBJ2-1	TRBV9	15
CASSNPSRGPYNEQFF	TGCGCCAGCAGCAACCCCTCCCGGGGGCCCTACAATGAGCAGTTCTTC	.	.	TRBJ2-1	TRBV4-1	16
CASSLMFPYEQYF	TGTGCCAGCAGCTTAATGTTCCCCTACGAGCAGTACTTC	.	.	TRBJ2-7	TRBV7-2	13
CASSYGQGWYEQYF	TGTGCCAGCAGTTATGGCCAGGGATGGTACGAGCAGTACTTC	.	.	TRBJ2-7	TRBV6-5	14
CASSAPGTANIQYF	TGTGCCAGCAGCGCCCCTGGCACGGCAAACATTCAGTACTTC	.	.	TRBJ2-4	TRBV3-1/TRBV3-2	14
CASSRETSGGAGELFF	TGTGCCAGCAGCCGAGAGACTAGCGGGGGGGCCGGGGAGCTGTTTTTT	.	TRBD2	TRBJ2-2	TRBV4-2	16
CASSGSGTNNEQFF	TGCGCCAGCAGCGGAAGCGGGACGAACAATGAGCAGTTCTTC	.	TRBD2	TRBJ2-1	TRBV5-1	14
CASSLNSGGPEAFF	TGTGCCAGCAGCTTGAACTCAGGGGGCCCTGAAGCTTTCTTT	once	TRBD1	TRBJ1-1	TRBV11-3	14
CASSQTAPGTSGGLQETQYF	TGTGCCAGCAGCCAAACCGCCCCCGGGACTAGCGGGGGTTTACAAGAGACCCAGTACTTC	.	TRBD2	TRBJ2-5	TRBV6-6	20
CATSSSVHTDTQYF	TGTGCCACCTCATCTAGCGTTCACACAGATACGCAGTATTTT	.	.	TRBJ2-3	TRBV24-1	14
CASSQMYRRPNTEAFF	TGTGCCAGCAGTCAAATGTATCGGAGGCCCAACACTGAAGCTTTCTTT	.	.	TRBJ1-1	TRBV6-4	16
CASSLRIGQAGAGELFF	TGTGCCAGCAGCTTACGGATCGGACAGGCGGGGGCCGGGGAGCTGTTTTTT	.	.	TRBJ2-2	TRBV11-2	17